Described below is a single TCR beta chain sequence and its context. Its antigen is not known. V lost 2 bases, J lost 5 bases, and 6 bases lay in between. In germline, CDR1 is MNHEY, CDR2 SVGAGI. The CDR3 spans 12 residues. Using immunoSEQ multiplex PCR, the repertoire was profiled, and TCRdb retains in-frame clones only, with some absent. The sample lists 90,000 to 120,000 clones; 80% to 90% were seen once. This specimen comes from a study of PD-1 blockade in classical Hodgkin lymphoma. The study, taken as a whole, reports: CD4+ TCR diversity rose significantly by C4D1, and CD8+ TCR diversity did not. It was reported that newly diagnosed patients had less baseline TCR diversity than healthy donors.

There was relapse after autologous stem cell transplantation in every patient, and there was variation in brentuximab vedotin exposure. The chain combines TRBV6-5 with TRBJ1-1; no clear D gene. This sequence was found in a human donor with classical Hodgkin lymphoma. The sequencing used peripheral blood mononuclear cells (PBMCs), collected before the second cycle of nivolumab. CDR3 nucleotide sequence: TGTGCCAGCAGTTACGGAGGGACTGAAGCTTTCTTT. Translation: CASSYGGTEAFF.